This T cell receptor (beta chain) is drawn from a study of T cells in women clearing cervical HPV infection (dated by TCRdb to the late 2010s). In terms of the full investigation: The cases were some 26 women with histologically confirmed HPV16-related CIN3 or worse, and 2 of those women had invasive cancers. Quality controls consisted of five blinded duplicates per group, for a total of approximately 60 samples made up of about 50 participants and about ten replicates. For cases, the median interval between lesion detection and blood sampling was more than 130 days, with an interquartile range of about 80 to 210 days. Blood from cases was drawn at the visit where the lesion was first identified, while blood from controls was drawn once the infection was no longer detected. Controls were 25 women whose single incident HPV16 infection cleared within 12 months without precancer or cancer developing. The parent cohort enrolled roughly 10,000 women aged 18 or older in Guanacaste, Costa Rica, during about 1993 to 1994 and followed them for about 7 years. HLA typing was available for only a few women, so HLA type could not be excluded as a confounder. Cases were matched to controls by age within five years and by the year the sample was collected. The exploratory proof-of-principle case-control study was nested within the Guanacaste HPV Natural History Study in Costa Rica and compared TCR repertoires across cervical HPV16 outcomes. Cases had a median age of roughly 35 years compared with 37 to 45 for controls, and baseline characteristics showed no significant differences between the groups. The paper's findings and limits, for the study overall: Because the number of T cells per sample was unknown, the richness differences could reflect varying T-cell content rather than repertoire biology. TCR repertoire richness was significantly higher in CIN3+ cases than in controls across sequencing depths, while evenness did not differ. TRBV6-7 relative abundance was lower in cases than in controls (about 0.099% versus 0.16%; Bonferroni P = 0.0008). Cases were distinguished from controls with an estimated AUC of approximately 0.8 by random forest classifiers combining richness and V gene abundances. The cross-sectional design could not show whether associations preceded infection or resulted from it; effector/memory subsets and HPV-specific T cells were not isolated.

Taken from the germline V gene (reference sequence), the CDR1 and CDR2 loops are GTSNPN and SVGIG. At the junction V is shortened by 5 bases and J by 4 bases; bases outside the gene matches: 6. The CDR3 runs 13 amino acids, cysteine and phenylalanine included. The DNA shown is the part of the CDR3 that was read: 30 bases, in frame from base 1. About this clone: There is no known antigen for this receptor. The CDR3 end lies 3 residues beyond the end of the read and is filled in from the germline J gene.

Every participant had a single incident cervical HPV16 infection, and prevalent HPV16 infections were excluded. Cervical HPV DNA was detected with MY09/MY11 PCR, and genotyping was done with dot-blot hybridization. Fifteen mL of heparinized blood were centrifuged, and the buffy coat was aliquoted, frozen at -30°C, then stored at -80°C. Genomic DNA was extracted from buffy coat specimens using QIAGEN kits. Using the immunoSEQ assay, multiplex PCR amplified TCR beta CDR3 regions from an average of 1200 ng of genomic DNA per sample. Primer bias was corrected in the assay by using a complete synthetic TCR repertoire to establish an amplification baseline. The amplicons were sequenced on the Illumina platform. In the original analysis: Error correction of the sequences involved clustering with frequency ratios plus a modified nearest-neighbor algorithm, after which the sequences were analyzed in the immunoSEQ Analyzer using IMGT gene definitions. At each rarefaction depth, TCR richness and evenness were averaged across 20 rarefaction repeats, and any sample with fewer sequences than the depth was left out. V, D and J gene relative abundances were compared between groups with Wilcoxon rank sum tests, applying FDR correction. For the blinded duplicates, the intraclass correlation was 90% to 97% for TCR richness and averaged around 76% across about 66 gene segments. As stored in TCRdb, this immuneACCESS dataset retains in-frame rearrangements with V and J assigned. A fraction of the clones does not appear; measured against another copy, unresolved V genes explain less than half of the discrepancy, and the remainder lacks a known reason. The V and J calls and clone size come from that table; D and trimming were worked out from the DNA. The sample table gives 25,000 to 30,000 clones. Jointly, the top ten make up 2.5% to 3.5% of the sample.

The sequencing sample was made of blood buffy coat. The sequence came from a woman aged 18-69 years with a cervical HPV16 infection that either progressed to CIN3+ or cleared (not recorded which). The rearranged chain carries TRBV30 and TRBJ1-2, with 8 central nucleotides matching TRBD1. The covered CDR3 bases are TGTGCCTGGGCCACCGGGACAGGCTATGGC. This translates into CAWATGTGYG. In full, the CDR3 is CAWATGTGYGYTF.